Listed below are T cell receptor beta chains from one sample, sequenced in a study of cytomegalovirus exposure and HLA in healthy donors. Clones were read by immunoSEQ multiplex PCR, and TCRdb kept only the in-frame ones, dropping some. This table has 100,000 to 150,000 clones, about nine tenths appearing once. The sample taken for sequencing was PBMCs. Receptor source: a young man in good health and CMV-seronegative. Both conserved end residues are trimmed from each CDR3. Some rows have no size entry. The others give once, few or many, or a class for an expanded clone.

abundance | j_gene | v_gene | CDR3aa
- | TRBJ2-5 | TRBV2 | ASSVGRTGLQETQY
- | TRBJ1-2 | TRBV11-2 | ASSPDRDYGYT
- | TRBJ2-7 | TRBV27 | ASSVGTSGGEQY
- | TRBJ2-3 | TRBV2 | ASSTREGLTDTQY
- | TRBJ1-2 | TRBV6-6 | ASSYSGTGVDGYT
- | TRBJ1-2 | TRBV5-4 | ASSIQGVNYGYT
- | TRBJ1-1 | TRBV7-2 | ASSTDRGQVPEAF
- | TRBJ2-5 | TRBV11-3 | ASSQGTGGQETQY
many | TRBJ2-1 | TRBV6-1 | ASSEGASGSDEQF
- | TRBJ2-1 | TRBV30 | AWRTGNEQF
few | TRBJ1-4 | TRBV2 | ASSVGQSRVSLF
- | TRBJ1-6 | TRBV2 | ASRADSNSPLH
- | TRBJ1-4 | TRBV30 | AWSAEGGLTKLF
- | TRBJ2-7 | TRBV5-4 | ASSLAGEYHYEQY
once | TRBJ1-1 | TRBV7-9 | ASSSPGDTEAF
- | TRBJ1-5 | TRBV6-6 | ASKDPDRGLQH
- | TRBJ1-1 | TRBV29-1 | SVETGGNAEAF
once | TRBJ2-2 | TRBV19 | ASRVGSGVTGELF
- | TRBJ1-3 | TRBV7-6 | ASSENRGNTIY
- | TRBJ2-3 | TRBV27 | ASSPSTSGRRGDTQY
- | TRBJ1-4 | TRBV7-9 | ASSLGHRLGIEKLF
- | TRBJ2-2 | TRBV6-5 | ASSFRQGGTGELF
- | TRBJ2-7 | TRBV9 | ASSVKLAVSNYEQY
- | TRBJ1-2 | TRBV18 | ASSPNLESQGFAGYT
once | TRBJ1-1 | TRBV12-5 | ASGLGNQGAWYTEAF
- | TRBJ2-7 | TRBV11-2 | ASSPRTDSYEQY
- | TRBJ1-6 | TRBV7-8 | ASSLRDILMESPLH
- | TRBJ2-7 | TRBV5-1 | ASSWGDSSYEQY
- | TRBJ2-1 | TRBV18 | ASSPLQGVYNEQF
- | TRBJ2-5 | TRBV5-4 | ASSSVTSSETQY
once | TRBJ2-3 | TRBV11-2 | ASRGEARSTDTQY
- | TRBJ2-1 | TRBV6-5 | ASSYLSGRYNEQF
- | TRBJ2-2 | TRBV10-1 | ASSESLGQGYHGELF
- | TRBJ2-1 | TRBV10-1 | ATRDSYNEQF
- | TRBJ2-1 | TRBV6-4 | ATTSGSNLEQF
- | TRBJ1-5 | TRBV7-2 | ASSVVPGEPQH
- | TRBJ1-5 | TRBV29-1 | SVVADREDQPQH
- | TRBJ2-1 | TRBV27 | ASSQGRDRGHNEQF
- | TRBJ1-6 | TRBV7-9 | ASNQLNRNSPLH
- | TRBJ1-2 | TRBV6-5 | ASSDRGYGYT
- | TRBJ2-7 | TRBV30 | AWRDLAGALGYEQY
- | TRBJ2-7 | TRBV6-6 | ASSPNYEQY
- | TRBJ2-5 | TRBV10-2 | ASRPGGVRETQY
- | TRBJ2-7 | TRBV5-1 | ASSPQGAVVYEQY
once | TRBJ2-1 | TRBV5-1 | ASSFLAGPRGNEQF
- | TRBJ1-2 | TRBV30 | ARSRDRVANYGYT
- | TRBJ1-5 | TRBV5-6 | ASSRDRGNQPQH
few | TRBJ1-5 | TRBV7-2 | ASSLDRASQPQH
- | TRBJ1-2 | TRBV6-5 | ASRKETGEYGYT
- | TRBJ2-5 | TRBV5-4 | ASSLAGLAGLYQETQY
- | TRBJ2-1 | TRBV29-1 | SAHGQNYNEQF
- | TRBJ1-2 | TRBV7-8 | ASSLTGGGGYT
few | TRBJ2-1 | TRBV6-1 | ASSITSGRFNEQF
- | TRBJ1-4 | TRBV15 | ATSKGAGDTEKLF
- | TRBJ1-4 | TRBV11-1 | ASSRTGKSEKLF
- | TRBJ2-2 | TRBV7-9 | ASSLPQGITAGELF
- | TRBJ2-3 | TRBV2 | ASSNPGQRDTDTQY
few | TRBJ1-2 | TRBV30 | AWRALEHNYGYT
- | TRBJ2-7 | TRBV5-4 | ASSLAGSRTYEQY
- | TRBJ2-7 | TRBV7-9 | ASSLAGVTHEQY